These T cell receptor beta chains were read from a single sample in a study of cytomegalovirus exposure and HLA in healthy donors. Sequencing used immunoSEQ multiplex PCR; TCRdb keeps in-frame clones, though not all of them. Of more than 150,000 clones listed, about 80% are singletons. The sequenced sample was PBMCs. The receptors were sampled from a man in his forties or fifties in good health and CMV-seronegative. Both conserved end residues are part of each CDR3. The D gene is left open where the match is weak. A row's size may be missing; if present it is once, few, many or a size class.

cdr3_aa | cdr3_nt | clone_size | v_call | d_call | j_call
CASSLEDRNYGYTF | TGTGCCAGCAGCTTAGAGGACAGGAACTATGGCTACACCTTC | . | TRBV7-8 | TRBD1 | TRBJ1-2
CASSLFSGTEPYEQYF | TGTGCCAGCAGCCTATTTAGCGGGACTGAACCCTACGAGCAGTACTTC | few | TRBV5-7 | TRBD2 | TRBJ2-7
CASSSGLAGGTGELFF | TGTGCCAGCAGCTCGGGACTAGCGGGGGGCACCGGGGAGCTGTTTTTT | . | TRBV5-4 | TRBD2 | TRBJ2-2
CASSGRGSYEQYF | TGTGCCAGCAGTGGGAGGGGTTCCTACGAGCAGTACTTC | . | TRBV7-2 | TRBD2 | TRBJ2-7
CRAMTGYGYTF | TGCAGAGCTATGACAGGATATGGCTACACCTTC | . | TRBV20-1 | . | TRBJ1-2
CAWSFLGTQYF | TGTGCCTGGAGTTTTCTCGGGACCCAGTACTTC | . | TRBV30 | . | TRBJ2-5
CASSYDRGYTGELFF | TGTGCCAGCAGTTACGACAGGGGGTACACCGGGGAGCTGTTTTTT | once | TRBV6-5 | TRBD1 | TRBJ2-2
CASSLAQGVYPGELFF | TGCGCCAGCAGCTTGGCACAGGGGGTCTACCCCGGGGAGCTGTTTTTT | . | TRBV5-1 | TRBD1 | TRBJ2-2
CASSLVAGFRNIQYF | TGTGCCAGCAGCTTAGTAGCGGGCTTTAGAAACATTCAGTACTTC | . | TRBV11-2 | TRBD2 | TRBJ2-4
CASSPRQNTEAFF | TGTGCCAGCAGCCCACGACAGAACACTGAAGCTTTCTTT | few | TRBV6-6 | . | TRBJ1-1
CASSSQSVRDRGGNTEAFF | TGTGCCAGCAGCTCCCAGAGCGTCCGGGACAGGGGGGGGAACACTGAAGCTTTCTTT | . | TRBV7-2 | TRBD1 | TRBJ1-1
CASSPRDSQETQYF | TGTGCCAGCAGCCCTCGGGACAGCCAAGAGACCCAGTACTTC | . | TRBV7-2 | TRBD1 | TRBJ2-5
CASSLSGQGTSYEQYF | TGTGCCAGCAGTTTATCGGGACAGGGTACTTCCTACGAGCAGTACTTC | . | TRBV27 | TRBD1 | TRBJ2-7
CASSRLAVNTGELFF | TGTGCCAGCTCGCGGCTAGCGGTTAACACCGGGGAGCTGTTTTTT | . | TRBV27 | TRBD2 | TRBJ2-2
CASSTQRGGVLNTIYF | TGTGCCAGCAGTACCCAACGGGGGGGCGTTTTAAACACCATATATTTT | . | TRBV13 | . | TRBJ1-3
CATSRDRGSLNEKLFF | TGTGCCACCAGCAGAGATCGGGGGAGCCTTAATGAAAAACTGTTTTTT | . | TRBV15 | . | TRBJ1-4
CASSRNLAGANTDTQYF | TGTGCCAGCAGCCGTAACCTAGCGGGAGCCAACACAGATACGCAGTATTTT | . | TRBV11-2 | TRBD2 | TRBJ2-3
CASSLAQVNTGELFF | TGCGCCAGCAGCTTGGCACAGGTCAACACCGGGGAGCTGTTTTTT | . | TRBV5-1 | . | TRBJ2-2
CASSVSQSNQPQHF | TGTGCCAGCAGCGTATCGCAGTCAAATCAGCCCCAGCATTTT | . | TRBV9 | . | TRBJ1-5
CSVAWTVSYEQYF | TGCAGCGTTGCCTGGACAGTTTCCTACGAGCAGTACTTC | . | TRBV29-1 | . | TRBJ2-7
CASSPLAGSQYEQYF | TGTGCCAGCAGTCCTCTAGCGGGCAGCCAGTACGAGCAGTACTTC | . | TRBV28 | TRBD2 | TRBJ2-7
CASSRIEKSPLHF | TGTGCCAGCAGTAGAATAGAGAAATCACCCCTCCACTTT | . | TRBV27 | . | TRBJ1-6
CASSPQTGPNTEAFF | TGTGCCAGCTCACCACAAACAGGGCCGAACACTGAAGCTTTCTTT | . | TRBV18 | . | TRBJ1-1
CSATGGETQYF | TGCAGTGCTACCGGGGGGGAGACCCAGTACTTC | . | TRBV20-1 | TRBD2 | TRBJ2-5
CASSVALTSGGETDTQYF | TGTGCCAGCAGCGTAGCTTTAACTAGCGGGGGGGAGACAGATACGCAGTATTTT | . | TRBV9 | TRBD2 | TRBJ2-3
CASSPSRGNGSPLHF | TGTGCCAGCAGCCCGAGCCGGGGAAACGGGTCACCCCTCCACTTT | once | TRBV28 | . | TRBJ1-6
CASSSQGAATYEQYF | TGTGCCAGCAGCTCTCAGGGGGCGGCAACCTACGAGCAGTACTTC | . | TRBV5-5 | TRBD1 | TRBJ2-7
CASSQEASGRANNEQFF | TGTGCCAGCAGCCAAGAGGCTAGCGGGAGGGCCAACAATGAGCAGTTCTTC | . | TRBV4-2 | TRBD2 | TRBJ2-1
CASSPAEPGDTQYF | TGTGCCAGCAGCCCGGCGGAGCCGGGGGATACGCAGTATTTT | once | TRBV5-4 | . | TRBJ2-3
CASSRTTLPLQGVTDTQYF | TGCGCCAGCAGCCGGACAACCCTGCCCCTTCAGGGGGTCACAGATACGCAGTATTTT | . | TRBV5-1 | TRBD1 | TRBJ2-3
CASIGLRLAGGNEQFF | TGTGCCAGCATCGGGCTGAGACTAGCGGGAGGGAATGAGCAGTTCTTC | few | TRBV2 | TRBD2 | TRBJ2-1
CASSAATRWGELFF | TGCGCCAGCAGCGCGGCAACCCGATGGGGGGAGCTGTTTTTT | . | TRBV5-1 | . | TRBJ2-2
CASSLKSTSVYEQYF | TGTGCCAGCAGTTTAAAGTCGACTAGTGTCTACGAGCAGTACTTC | . | TRBV27 | . | TRBJ2-7
CASSPGLAGQRKQFF | TGTGCCAGCAGCCCGGGGCTAGCGGGGCAAAGGAAGCAGTTCTTC | . | TRBV7-9 | TRBD2 | TRBJ2-1
CASSQERRLAGFYEQYF | TGCGCCAGCAGCCAAGAACGGAGACTAGCGGGTTTCTACGAGCAGTACTTC | . | TRBV4-3 | TRBD2 | TRBJ2-7
CASSIRDFTGANVLTF | TGTGCCAGTAGTATCCGGGACTTCACTGGGGCCAACGTCCTGACTTTC | . | TRBV19 | . | TRBJ2-6
CASSLDGGRGAKNIQYF | TGTGCCAGCAGCTTAGATGGTGGGCGCGGGGCCAAAAACATTCAGTACTTC | . | TRBV7-9 | . | TRBJ2-4
CASSKRNGETQYF | TGTGCCAGCAGCAAACGAAACGGGGAGACCCAGTACTTC | few | TRBV7-2 | . | TRBJ2-5
CASRTGYSNQPQHF | TGTGCCAGCCGCACAGGGTATAGCAATCAGCCCCAGCATTTT | . | TRBV6-5 | . | TRBJ1-5
CASSLPGPQGSETQYF | TGTGCCAGCAGCTTGCCGGGACCACAGGGTTCTGAGACCCAGTACTTC | . | TRBV5-6 | . | TRBJ2-5
CASRYRARGTGNTIYF | TGTGCCAGCAGGTATAGGGCTAGGGGCACGGGAAACACCATATATTTT | . | TRBV27 | . | TRBJ1-3
CASSLRQRGGNTEAFF | TGTGCCAGCAGCTTGAGACAACGGGGGGGGAACACTGAAGCTTTCTTT | once | TRBV7-2 | . | TRBJ1-1